These 28 T cell receptor beta chains share one sample of origin, sequenced in a study of vaccination and CD4 T cells after COVID-19. Their target antigens are unknown. Cultured CD4+ T cell DNA underwent sequencing with the Oncomine TCR Beta short-read assay. TCRdb re-called the PCR reads with MiXCR, one entry per CDR3 protein. Among about 15,000 distinct CDR3 sequences, 78% were seen once, and the ten largest hold 8% to 10%. Treatment in this sample: approximately 9-day PBMC culture with coronavirus spike peptide pools or control peptides (ViraFEST assay). The specimen was CD4+ T cells from blood, cultured in vitro, collected after SARS-CoV-2 vaccination. The source of these receptors is a human donor who received a COVID-19 vaccine.

The CDR3 nucleotides read TGTGCCAGCAGTGCCCGACAGGGCGGTAACTATGGCTACACCTTC. Amino acids: CASSARQGGNYGYTF. The J gene is TRBJ1-2, the V gene TRBV6-1; 7 bases agree with TRBD1. The CDR3 has 15 residues. V dropped 4 bases and J dropped 1; count of bases not matched to a gene: 6. Per germline, CDR1 MNHNS and CDR2 SASEGT.

To note about this clonotype: A junction boundary mismatches the germline segment, possibly from a read error. CDR3 nucleotides: TGTGCCATCAGTGAGTCGACAGACAGGGATCAGCCCCAGCATTTT. Translating gives CAISESTDRDQPQHF. The chain joins TRBV6-1 to TRBJ1-5, with 7 positions matching TRBD1. Per the germline V gene, CDR1 is MNHNS and CDR2 is SASEGT. CDR3 length equals 15 residues.

The CDR3, as DNA: TGTGCCAGCAGCTTAAACAGCGGATTTGAAAAACTGTTTTTT. Protein sequence: CASSLNSGFEKLFF. The chain carries TRBV7-9 and TRBJ1-4; no reliable D call. Between the trimmed V and J ends, which lost 2 bases and 7 bases, there was a span of 11 bases. The V gene's germline CDR1 is SEHNR and CDR2 FQNEAQ (reference sequence). The CDR3 runs 14 residues. Full variable domain (missing parts from reference TRBV7-9 and TRBJ1-4): DTGVSQNPRHKITKRGQNVTFRCDPISEHNRLYWYRQTLGQGPEFLTYFQNEAQLEKSRLLSDRFSAERPKGSFSTLEIQRTEQGDSAMYLCASSLNSGFEKLFFGSGTQLSVL.

This chain joins TRBV6-5 and TRBJ2-5; D is undetermined. Trimming took 4 bases from V and 2 from J, leaving 5 bases between them. Germline values: CDR1 MNHEY, CDR2 SVGAGI. CDR3 length equals 12 residues. This CDR3 reads CASSSPQETQYF. The CDR3 nucleotides read TGTGCCAGCAGTTCTCCTCAAGAGACCCAGTACTTC.

This chain links TRBV25-1 with TRBJ1-6, with 7 bases matching TRBD1. Trimming cost V 4 bases and J 6 bases; bases outside gene matches: 15. This CDR3 comprises 18 residues. Germline V CDR1 and CDR2: MGHDK, SYGVNS. CDR3 amino acids: CASSASTGQIVSNSPLHF. The CDR3 DNA reads TGTGCCAGCAGTGCATCGACAGGGCAAATTGTGTCTAATTCACCCCTCCACTTT.

The chain carries TRBV19 and TRBJ1-2; 8 nucleotides agree with TRBD1. Germline V gene sequence: CDR1 LNHDA, CDR2 SQIVND (reference sequence). V dropped 3 bases and J dropped 8; count of bases not matched to a gene: 5. The CDR3 extends over 13 amino acids. The CDR3 coding sequence is TGTGCCAGTAGTATTGGCAGGGGGCGCGGCTACACCTTC. Its translation: CASSIGRGRGYTF.

The rearrangement links TRBV6-1 to TRBJ2-5; D assignment may be TRBD1 or TRBD2 (6 bases each). CDR1 is MNHNS, CDR2 SASEGT, per germline. Trimming took off 6 bases at V and 0 bases at J, with 14 bases between the two ends. CDR3 length: 15 residues. CDR3: CASRRDTTYQETQYF. For the CDR3, the DNA is TGTGCCAGCAGGCGGGACACCACTTACCAAGAGACCCAGTACTTC.

The rearrangement joins TRBV5-6 to TRBJ1-6; perhaps TRBD1 as D (5 bases). The germline V and J ends were trimmed by 4 bases and 6 bases, with 17 bases remaining between them. The CDR3 sequence is 16 residues long. Looked up from germline, CDR1 is SGHDT and CDR2 is YYEEEE. Here the CDR3 DNA reads TGTGCCAGCAGCCTTATCTTGCAGGGAGGTAATTCACCCCTCCACTTT. The encoded protein is CASSLILQGGNSPLHF.

The chain has TRBV25-1 and TRBJ1-4; 7 nucleotides agree with TRBD1. V lost 4 bases and J lost 0; bases outside the gene matches: 2. CDR3 length: 15 residues. Germline CDR1 reads MGHDK; CDR2 reads SYGVNS. The CDR3 DNA is TGTGCCAGCAGTGTTCAGGGGGCAACTAATGAAAAACTGTTTTTT. It yields the protein CASSVQGATNEKLFF.

The chain links TRBV6-5 to TRBJ1-3; D not resolved. Germline CDR1 and CDR2: MNHEY and SVGAGI. Between the trimmed V and J ends, which lost 0 bases and 0 bases, there was a span of 9 bases. This CDR3 comprises 16 residues. The CDR3 region is CASSYSTFSSGNTIYF. The CDR3 DNA follows: TGTGCCAGCAGTTACTCGACTTTCAGCTCTGGAAACACCATATATTTT.

In its sample, this clonotype was seen once. This chain uses TRBV6-1 with TRBJ2-6; D unresolved. Trimming removed 6 bases at V and 0 bases at J, with 6 bases between. Germline V lookup: CDR1 MNHNS, CDR2 SASEGT. The CDR3 covers 14 residues. CDR3 protein: CASRENSGANVLTF. The CDR3, as DNA: TGTGCCAGCAGGGAAAACTCTGGGGCCAACGTCCTGACTTTC.

This sequence joins TRBV2 and TRBJ2-2, with D maybe TRBD1 (5 bases). The germline V gene has CDR1 SNHLY and CDR2 FYNNEI. V was trimmed by 6 bases and J by 1 base, leaving 9 bases between them. This CDR3 contains 14 residues. CDR3 bases: TGTGCCAGCAGACAAGACAGGAACACCGGGGAGCTGTTTTTT. It encodes CASRQDRNTGELFF.

The chain carries TRBV20-1 and TRBJ1-5; TRBD1 is a possible D gene (6 bases). This CDR3 comprises 13 residues. The germline V gene has CDR1 DFQATT and CDR2 SNEGSKA (reference sequence). V gave up 6 bases and J gave up 5 bases, with 14 bases separating them. The CDR3 spells CSARRRGDQPQHF. CDR3 nucleotide sequence: TGCAGTGCACGTCGGAGGGGGGATCAGCCCCAGCATTTT.

This chain links TRBV19 with TRBJ2-5; D is uncertain. The length of the CDR3 is 14 residues. V shed 1 base and J shed 5 bases, with 11 bases lying between them. The germline gives CDR1 LNHDA, CDR2 SQIVND (reference sequence). DNA of the CDR3: TGTGCCAGTAGTATAGCGTTAGGTACGGAGACCCAGTACTTC. Protein product: CASSIALGTETQYF.

V usage is TRBV2 and J usage is TRBJ2-5; perhaps TRBD2 as D (5 bases). In germline, CDR1 is SNHLY, CDR2 FYNNEI. V dropped 8 bases and J dropped 4 bases, with 17 bases sitting between them. This CDR3 comprises 14 residues. CDR3 sequence: CASWFIGDRETQYF. The CDR3, as DNA: TGTGCCAGCTGGTTTATCGGGGATCGAGAGACCCAGTACTTC.

This clonotype came up once. The chain combines TRBV19 with TRBJ1-6; TRBD1 might be the D (6 bases). Germline CDR1 is LNHDA and CDR2 is SQIVND (reference sequence). There are 13 residues in the CDR3. CDR3 sequence (DNA): TGTGCGGCGGGGGGGACATGGATCTCACCCCTCCACTTT. Its protein is CAAGGTWISPLHF. Filled out from reference TRBV19 and TRBJ1-6, the complete variable domain reads DGGITQSPKYLFRKEGQNVTLSCEQNLNHDAMYWYRQDPGQGLRLIYYSQIVNDFQKGDIAEGYSVSREKKESFPLTVTSAQKNPTAFYLCAAGGTWISPLHFGNGTRLTVT.

The table lists this clonotype with a count of one. The chain employs TRBV7-9 and TRBJ1-6; D may be TRBD1 (5 bases). Trimming took 1 base from V and 3 from J, leaving 13 bases between them. The CDR3 totals 17 residues. Germline CDR1 and CDR2: SEHNR and FQNEAQ (reference sequence). The CDR3 DNA reads as TGTGCCAGCAGCTTAGGGTTTAGGGGCGGCTATAATTCACCCCTCCACTTT. Amino acid sequence: CASSLGFRGGYNSPLHF.

This sequence joins TRBV24-1 and TRBJ2-7; TRBD1 agrees at 8 bases. V lost 4 bases, J lost 0 bases, and 4 bases stayed unmatched. Germline V CDR1 and CDR2: KGHDR, SFDVKD. CDR3 length: 15 amino acids. The CDR3 DNA follows: TGTGCCACCAGTGAAGGACAGGGAAGCTCCTACGAGCAGTACTTC. Translating gives CATSEGQGSSYEQYF.

The chain employs TRBV12-3 or TRBV12-4 and TRBJ1-2; TRBD1 agrees at 8 bases. Unmatched junction bases numbered 6, after V lost 7 bases and J lost 2 bases. The CDR3 has 14 amino acids. The CDR3 DNA is TGTGCCAGCACCATGGACAGGGCAAACTATGGCTACACCTTC. Translating it yields CASTMDRANYGYTF.

The chain joins TRBV6-5 to TRBJ2-3; weak D call: TRBD2 (6 bases). From germline, CDR1 is MNHEY and CDR2 SVGAGI. V was clipped by 0 bases and J by 6 bases, with 16 bases between them. The CDR3 loop spans 16 amino acids. The CDR3: CASSYSVPGVGDTQYF. CDR3 coding DNA: TGTGCCAGCAGTTACTCGGTCCCGGGGGTTGGGGATACGCAGTATTTT.

The genes are TRBV7-6 and TRBJ1-2; maybe TRBD1 (5 bases). Germline assignment: CDR1 SGHVS and CDR2 FNYEAQ. Trimming took off 1 base at V and 1 base at J, with 13 bases between the two ends. The CDR3 has 16 residues. CDR3 sequence: CASSLGVRGSNYGYTF. The DNA for the CDR3 is TGTGCCAGCAGCTTAGGGGTGCGGGGGAGTAACTATGGCTACACCTTC.

This clonotype was counted a single time. The chain joins TRBV7-9 to TRBJ1-5, with D possibly TRBD1 on 5 matching bases. Trimming took 11 bases from V and 0 from J, leaving 14 bases between them. The V gene's germline CDR1 is SEHNR and CDR2 FQNEAQ (reference sequence). The length of the CDR3 is 14 residues. The CDR3 is CAVGLGGSNQPQHF. The CDR3 DNA is TGTGCCGTGGGCCTCGGGGGTAGCAATCAGCCCCAGCATTTT.

This clonotype was detected once. The genes are TRBV30 and TRBJ1-2; TRBD1 might be the D (6 bases). Germline V gives CDR1 GTSNPN, CDR2 SVGIG (reference sequence). V dropped 2 bases and J dropped 0 bases, with 16 bases sitting between them. There are 16 residues in the CDR3. Here the CDR3 reads CAWSRGAGPSNYGYTF. CDR3 coding DNA: TGTGCCTGGAGTCGGGGGGCAGGCCCTTCTAACTATGGCTACACCTTC.

V gene TRBV24-1 combines with J gene TRBJ2-5, with D tentatively TRBD1 (6 bases). From germline, CDR1 is KGHDR and CDR2 SFDVKD. The length of the CDR3 is 14 residues. V shed 4 bases and J shed 0 bases, with 8 bases lying between them. The CDR3 coding sequence is TGTGCCACCAGTGAGGGGGCCAACCAAGAGACCCAGTACTTC. As protein: CATSEGANQETQYF.

The chain employs TRBV30 and TRBJ2-5, with 8 nucleotides matching TRBD2. CDR3 length equals 13 residues. Germline-derived CDR1 and CDR2 are GTSNPN and SVGIG (reference sequence). V trimming: 3 bases; J trimming: 7 bases; junction bases outside the gene matches: 7. The CDR3 DNA sequence: TGTGCCTGGAGCGGGGGGGCATCCGGGACCCAGTACTTC. Protein product: CAWSGGASGTQYF.

This clonotype was observed a handful of times. The genes are TRBV7-2 and TRBJ2-5; D remains unclear. This CDR3 region has 13 residues. Trimming pared 1 base from V and 3 bases from J, leaving 6 bases between. CDR1 is SGHTA and CDR2 is FQGNSA in the germline V gene. The CDR3 protein is CASSLVSEETQYF. The CDR3 coding sequence is TGTGCCAGCAGCTTAGTATCGGAAGAGACCCAGTACTTC.

The chain has TRBV7-9 and TRBJ2-1; the D gene is possibly TRBD2 (5 bases). Germline CDR1 is SEHNR and CDR2 is FQNEAQ (reference sequence). Between the trimmed V and J ends, which lost 2 bases and 0 bases, there was a span of 11 bases. This CDR3 spans 16 amino acids. CDR3 in DNA: TGTGCCAGCAGCTTAATGGTAGGGAGCTCCTACAATGAGCAGTTCTTC. It specifies CASSLMVGSSYNEQFF.

The chain is built from TRBV6-2 or TRBV6-3 and TRBJ1-5; 9 positions agree with TRBD1. The germline CDR1 and CDR2 sequences are MNHEY and SVGEGT. J lost 6 bases, V lost 4 bases, and 10 bases had no gene match. CDR3 length: 16 residues. The CDR3 DNA reads as TGTGCCAGCAGTTTTCTTCCGGGACAGGGATCTCAGCCCCAGCATTTT. Translation gives CASSFLPGQGSQPQHF.